This T cell receptor beta chain was observed in a study of molecular identifiers for immune sequencing clone quantification. The wider study: Replicate experiments divided RNA from 20,000 or 100,000 naive CD8 cells into five parts and sequenced four.

The CDR3 runs 12 residues. The germline CDR1 and CDR2 sequences are SQVTM and ANQGSEA. Trimming took off 5 bases at V and 3 bases at J, with 10 bases between the two ends. TCRdb fed the PCR reads into MiXCR, producing one record per CDR3 protein. The table shows about half a million distinct CDR3 sequences, with about a quarter occurring only once. Study findings and constraints: For effector cells, clones above 20 RNA copies held over 99% of molecules; for naive cells, under 1%. Spiked Jurkat TCR RNA originating from one cell could reportedly be identified amid some 950,000 naive cells.

Sorting recovered naive CD8 T cells on a CD8+CD4-CCR7+CD45RA+ profile. This clonotype was detected only a few times. The antigen remains unidentified. V is TRBV29-1 and J is TRBJ1-2, with unresolved D. Sequenced input: naive CD8+ T cells from blood, with Jurkat cell RNA spiked in. Stated subset: FACS-sorted CD8+CD4-CCR7+CD45RA+ naive T cells. The TCR comes from a human donor in good health. Some libraries in this study had Jurkat cell RNA spiked in. CDR3 residues: CSVMGLHYGYTF. The CDR3 coding sequence is TGCAGCGTTATGGGTCTCCACTATGGCTACACCTTC.